The 15 T cell receptor beta chains below all came from one sample that was sequenced in a study of read filtering for tumor transcriptome and immune sequencing. From 300 to 400 ng of RNA, a library with molecular barcoded alpha/delta and beta/gamma adaptors was made. Via MiXCR, TCRdb re-called the reads, giving one row per CDR3 protein. The sample records some 38,000 distinct CDR3 sequences, approximately 10% being singletons. The sample comprised a population of CD138-negative cells sorted from bone marrow. Source of these receptors: a donor aged 40 or older with multiple myeloma.

This clonotype has a count of ten or more. The rearrangement links TRBV18 to TRBJ2-7, with 9 bases matching TRBD1. J lost 2 bases, V lost 0 bases, and 2 bases had no gene match. The CDR3 extends over 15 amino acids. From germline, CDR1 is KGHSH and CDR2 LQKENI. CDR3 in amino acids: CASSPPGTGTYEQYF. For the CDR3, the DNA is TGTGCCAGCTCACCACCCGGGACAGGGACCTACGAGCAGTACTTC. The variable domain in full, completed from reference TRBV18 and TRBJ2-7, reads NAGVMQNPRHLVRRRGQEARLRCSPMKGHSHVYWYRQLPEEGLKFMVYLQKENIIDESGMPKERFSAEFPKEGPSILRIQQVVRGDSAAYFCASSPPGTGTYEQYFGPGTRLTVT.

This clonotype has only a few counts. One junction end disagrees with the germline gene, perhaps due to a read error. This rearrangement joins TRBV7-2 to TRBJ2-1; D gene uncertain. The CDR3 consists of 16 residues. Looked up from germline, CDR1 is SGHTA and CDR2 is FQGNSA. CDR3 protein: CACSLFDARVGNEQFF. The CDR3 DNA reads as TGTGCCTGCAGCTTGTTCGACGCGCGCGTGGGCAATGAGCAGTTCTTC.

The sample holds many counts of this clonotype. V is TRBV13 and J is TRBJ2-1; the D gene is possibly TRBD2 (7 bases). CDR1 is PRHDT and CDR2 is FYEKMQ in the germline V gene (reference sequence). Between the trimmed V and J ends, which lost 5 bases and 0 bases, there was a span of 26 bases. This CDR3 spans 20 amino acids. The CDR3 DNA sequence: TGTGCCAGCAGCCCCACCATCGGGGGGCCTCGACCCAGCTCCTACAATGAGCAGTTCTTC. Translating it yields CASSPTIGGPRPSSYNEQFF.

This clonotype was detected ten times or more. V and J are TRBV12-3 or TRBV12-4 and TRBJ2-2; no firm D call. V was pared by 10 bases and J by 4 bases, with 13 bases between. This CDR3 has 13 amino acids. The CDR3 here is CATKRSVTGELFF. DNA of the CDR3: TGTGCCACCAAGAGGTCGGTCACCGGGGAGCTGTTTTTT.

A word on this clonotype: Just one base apart from a much larger clone, this may be a read error. The chain employs TRBV7-8 and TRBJ1-5, with TRBD1 matching 7 bases. The germline gives CDR1 SGHVS, CDR2 FQNEAQ. The CDR3 runs to 13 residues. The CDR3 nucleotides are TGTGCCAGCAGCCGGGACAGCAATCAGCCCCAGCGTTTT. Amino acids: CASSRDSNQPQRF. Combining the CDR3 with reference TRBV7-8 and TRBJ1-5 gives the whole variable domain GAGVSQSPRYKVAKRGQDVALRCDPISGHVSLFWYQQALGQGPEFLTYFQNEAQLDKSGLPSDRFFAERPEGSVSTLKIQRTQQEDSAVYLCASSRDSNQPQRFGDGTRLSIL.

This rearrangement joins TRBV11-3 to TRBJ2-7, with a possible D match to TRBD1 (5 bases). The germline V and J ends were trimmed by 1 base and 2 bases, with 9 bases remaining between them. The V gene's germline CDR1 is SGHNT and CDR2 YENEEA. The CDR3 contains 14 residues. The CDR3 here is CASSLGPQAYEQYF. CDR3 in DNA: TGTGCCAGCAGCTTAGGACCACAGGCCTACGAGCAGTACTTC.

This clonotype came up many times. The rearrangement joins TRBV6-5 to TRBJ1-5; no reliable D call. The V end lost 3 bases, the J end lost 0 bases, and 9 bases lay between the germline ends. Germline-derived CDR1 and CDR2 are MNHEY and SVGAGI. The CDR3 is 15 residues long. The chain's CDR3 is CASSYSWYSNQPQHF. In DNA form, the CDR3 reads TGTGCCAGCAGTTATTCTTGGTATAGCAATCAGCCCCAGCATTTT.

This clonotype occurred a few times. Being one base from a much bigger clone, this may be a read error. This chain uses TRBV9 with TRBJ1-1; no firm D call. Trimming removed 7 bases from V and 4 bases from J, with 17 bases in between. CDR3 size: 14 residues. Germline values: CDR1 SGDLS, CDR2 YYNGEE. CDR3 in amino acids: CASAPGMVGTEAFF. CDR3 DNA: TGTGCCAGCGCCCCGGGGATGGTAGGCACTGAAGCTTTCTTT.

Concerning this clonotype: A read error may explain this, as a much larger clone is one base away. The chain carries TRBV29-1 and TRBJ1-2, with a tentative D call TRBD1 (6 bases). CDR1 is SQVTM and CDR2 is ANQGSEA in the germline V gene. CDR3 length: 12 residues. V was clipped by 6 bases and J by 3 bases, with 11 bases between them. The CDR3 DNA is TGCAGCGTAGTCAGGGGTTACTATGGCTACACCTTC. Protein product: CSVVRGYYGYTF.

As for this clonotype: A much larger clone lies one base from this, so it may be a read error. J is TRBJ2-6 and V is TRBV18; no definite D call. Trimming removed 9 bases from V and 1 base from J, with 10 bases in between. The CDR3 consists of 14 residues. CDR1 and CDR2 (germline): KGHSH, LQKENI. CDR3 region: CASSVRSGANVLTF. DNA for the CDR3: TGTGCCAGTTCTGTGAGATCTGGGGCCAACGTCCTGACTTTC.

On this clonotype itself: This sequence may be a read error, since a much larger clone differs from it by one base. The V call is TRBV20-1, the J call TRBJ2-6; TRBD2 agrees at 8 bases. There are 14 residues in the CDR3. Germline values: CDR1 DFQATT, CDR2 SNEGSKA (reference sequence). Losses at the gene ends were 6 bases for V and 3 bases for J; bases not matched to a gene: 4. The CDR3 loop reads CSANGGDGANVLTF. CDR3 nucleotide sequence: TGCAGTGCCAACGGGGGGGATGGGGCCAACGTCCTGACTTTC.

This clonotype was detected many times. The J gene is TRBJ2-3, the V gene TRBV20-1; 11 nucleotides agree with TRBD2. Germline V gene lookup returns CDR1 DFQATT and CDR2 SNEGSKA (reference sequence). This CDR3 region has 15 residues. The V gene end was trimmed by 5 bases and the J gene end by 1 base; junction bases not matched to a gene: 5. The chain's CDR3 is CSAGLAGGRTDTQYF. CDR3 DNA sequence: TGCAGTGCTGGATTAGCGGGGGGGCGCACAGATACGCAGTATTTT.

This clonotype has a count of ten or more. The chain links TRBV4-2 to TRBJ2-7; D might be TRBD1 (5 bases). The ends were cut back, 1 base at V and 3 bases at J, with 7 bases in the middle. The CDR3 length is 13 residues. Germline V gene data show CDR1 as LGHNA and CDR2 as YNFKEQ. The chain's CDR3 is CASSQVGVYEQYF. CDR3 bases: TGTGCCAGCAGCCAAGTAGGGGTCTACGAGCAGTACTTC.

Only a few counts were recorded for this clonotype. The chain recombines TRBV18 with TRBJ1-1; D is unresolved. V lost 3 bases and J 7 bases, leaving 15 bases between the germline ends. There are 14 residues in the CDR3. Germline V gene data show CDR1 as KGHSH and CDR2 as LQKENI. DNA for the CDR3: TGTGCCAGCTCACCCAATCGAGGCACGGATGAAGCTTTCTTT. Protein: CASSPNRGTDEAFF. Based on the CDR3 plus reference TRBV18 and TRBJ1-1, the full variable domain is NAGVMQNPRHLVRRRGQEARLRCSPMKGHSHVYWYRQLPEEGLKFMVYLQKENIIDESGMPKERFSAEFPKEGPSILRIQQVVRGDSAAYFCASSPNRGTDEAFFGQGTRLTVV.

At least ten counts were recorded for this clonotype. The chain couples TRBV6-2 or TRBV6-3 to TRBJ1-1, with D tentatively TRBD1 (5 bases). The CDR3 runs to 15 residues. The germline V and J ends were trimmed by 5 bases and 1 base, with 14 bases remaining between them. Per the germline V gene, CDR1 is MNHEY and CDR2 is SVGEGT. The CDR3 DNA follows: TGTGCCAGCAGTGACCTAGGGACGAGGAACACTGAAGCTTTCTTT. Residues: CASSDLGTRNTEAFF.